This T cell receptor (beta chain) was sequenced in a study of blood T cell repertoires in COVID-19. Study-wide context: PBMCs, B-cell-depleted T cells, or T cells were the source of the cDNA or gDNA that made up the material.

This CDR3 is 15 amino acids long. V gave up 5 bases and J gave up 2 bases, with 12 bases separating them. The germline gives CDR1 LNHDA, CDR2 SQIVND (reference sequence). Authors' data handling: From reference gene primer amplification, estimates of nucleated cell counts were derived. Sequenced by immunoSEQ multiplex PCR; TCRdb stores in-frame clones only, minus some. V and J calls and clone size are given by that table; D and trimming were obtained from the DNA. The table lists some 68,000 clones, roughly nine tenths of them singletons. During active infection, Seattle patients enrolled and were then monitored through disease.

The chain links TRBV19 to TRBJ2-2, with D maybe TRBD2 (6 bases). The sample consisted of peripheral blood. This TCR was recovered from a man aged 40-49 years with COVID-19, enrolled during active disease. CDR3 residues: CASSWAGTNTGELFF. The CDR3 coding sequence is TGTGCCAGTAGTTGGGCGGGGACTAACACCGGGGAGCTGTTTTTT.